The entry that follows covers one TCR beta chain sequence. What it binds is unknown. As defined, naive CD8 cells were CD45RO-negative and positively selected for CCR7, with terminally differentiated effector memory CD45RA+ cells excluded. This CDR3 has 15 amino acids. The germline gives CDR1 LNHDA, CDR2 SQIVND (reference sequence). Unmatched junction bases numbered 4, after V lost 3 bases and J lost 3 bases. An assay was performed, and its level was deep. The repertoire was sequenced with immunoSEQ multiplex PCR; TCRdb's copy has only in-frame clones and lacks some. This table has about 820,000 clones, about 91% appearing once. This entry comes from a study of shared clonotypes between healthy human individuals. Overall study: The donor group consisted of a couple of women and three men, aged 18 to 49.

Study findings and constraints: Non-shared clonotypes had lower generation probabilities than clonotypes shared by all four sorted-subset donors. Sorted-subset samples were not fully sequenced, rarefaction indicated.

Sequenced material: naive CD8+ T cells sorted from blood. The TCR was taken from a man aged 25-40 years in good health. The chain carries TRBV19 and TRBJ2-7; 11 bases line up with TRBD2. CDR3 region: CASSITSGSFYEQYF. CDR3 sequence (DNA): TGTGCCAGTAGTATCACTAGCGGGAGCTTCTACGAGCAGTACTTC.